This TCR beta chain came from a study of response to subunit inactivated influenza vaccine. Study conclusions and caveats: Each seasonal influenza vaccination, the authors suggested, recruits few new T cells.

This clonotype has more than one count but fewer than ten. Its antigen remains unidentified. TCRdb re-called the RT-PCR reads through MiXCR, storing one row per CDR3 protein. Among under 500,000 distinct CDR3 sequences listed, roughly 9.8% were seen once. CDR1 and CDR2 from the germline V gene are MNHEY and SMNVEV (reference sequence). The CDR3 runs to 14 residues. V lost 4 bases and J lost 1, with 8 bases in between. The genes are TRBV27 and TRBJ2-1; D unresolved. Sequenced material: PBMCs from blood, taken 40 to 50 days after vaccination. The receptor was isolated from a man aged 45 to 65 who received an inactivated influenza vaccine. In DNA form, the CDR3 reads TGTGCCAGCAGTTCTACCCATTCCTACAATGAGCAGTTCTTC. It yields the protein CASSSTHSYNEQFF.